Sequencing of this TCR beta chain was carried out in a study of PD-L1 blockade in urothelial cancer. In the study overall: Beginning in about 2014, patients received atezolizumab, given as 1,200 mg intravenously every 3 weeks. T cell content in blood samples showed a median of about 140,000.

TCRdb's copy holds only in-frame clones and misses some; the assay was immunoSEQ multiplex PCR. This table has around 130,000 clones, around 84% appearing once. Noted time point: pretreatment peripheral blood. CDR1 LNHDA and CDR2 SQIVND come from the germline V gene (reference sequence). The V segment lost 5 bases and the J segment 8 bases; nucleotides outside the gene matches: 3. The CDR3 sequence is 12 residues long. The chain links TRBV19 to TRBJ2-4, with 7 nucleotides matching TRBD1. This clonotype originated in a man aged 45-65 years with urothelial cancer. This specimen consisted of PBMCs, obtained around atezolizumab (anti-PD-L1) treatment. The CDR3 bases are TGTGCCAGTAGTTCACAGGGGTACATTCAGTACTTC. Amino acid sequence: CASSSQGYIQYF.